This TCR beta chain was sequenced during a study of cytomegalovirus exposure and HLA in healthy donors. This PCR relied on a set of 60 Vbeta primers and 13 Jbeta primers. Clones were sequenced by immunoSEQ multiplex PCR, and TCRdb holds only the in-frame ones, with some missing. The sample holds over 150,000 clones, around 80% seen once. V was trimmed by 6 bases and J by 4 bases, leaving 16 bases between them. This CDR3 spans 14 amino acids. CDR1 is SGHTS, CDR2 YDEGEE, per germline. This receptor was identified in a male donor in good health and CMV-seropositive. The gene calls are TRBV5-8 and TRBJ1-1, with a possible D match to TRBD1 (6 bases). The sample was PBMCs. This CDR3 is CASTRGIQSTEAFF. CDR3 DNA sequence: TGTGCCAGCACCAGGGGCATCCAGAGCACTGAAGCTTTCTTT.